The next 10 T cell receptor beta chains were all read from a single sample in a study of blood T cell repertoires in COVID-19. The protocol was immunoSEQ multiplex PCR, while the TCRdb copy is restricted to in-frame clones and leaves out a portion. In the table there are fewer than 150,000 clones, around 80% of which are singletons. The sample was peripheral blood. The receptors shown here come from a woman of 80 years or more in a cohort sampled during active or convalescent COVID-19.

The chain recombines TRBV28 with TRBJ2-7, with 8 bases fitting TRBD2. Germline values: CDR1 MDHEN, CDR2 SYDVKM. The CDR3 length is 13 residues. V lost 9 bases, J lost 4 bases, and 8 bases stayed unmatched. CDR3 protein: CASRKRGQYEQYV. The CDR3 bases are TGTGCCAGTCGGAAGCGGGGGCAATACGAGCAGTACGTC.

Turning to this clone: An end of the junction differs from the germline gene, which may be a read error. Other DNA sequences in this sample translate to the same CDR3. The V gene is TRBV6-1, the J gene TRBJ1-5; the D gene is possibly TRBD1 (6 bases). The germline V gene encodes CDR1 MNHNS and CDR2 SASEGT. CDR3 size: 16 residues. CDR3 DNA: TGTGCCAGCAGGGAAACCAGACAGGAAGGCAATCAGCCTCAGCATTTT. This encodes CASRETRQEGNQPQHF.

This clone was found once. The V gene is TRBV19, the J gene TRBJ2-5; a weak D match, TRBD2 (5 bases). This CDR3 is 13 amino acids long. CDR1 and CDR2 (germline): LNHDA, SQIVND (reference sequence). V was clipped by 6 bases and J by 5 bases, with 13 bases between them. This chain's CDR3 is CASRPAGGETQYF. The DNA for the CDR3 is TGTGCCAGTAGACCGGCGGGCGGGGAGACCCAGTACTTC.

The chain combines TRBV28 with TRBJ2-1; unclear D gene. The CDR3 has 15 amino acids. Germline loops: CDR1 MDHEN, CDR2 SYDVKM. The V gene lost 5 bases and the J gene lost 3 bases, with 14 bases spanning the gap. In nucleotides, the CDR3 is TGTGCCAGCAGTACAAACCCCCACATCTACAATGAGCAGTTCTTC. Translated: CASSTNPHIYNEQFF.

This clone was recorded once. In DNA, the CDR3 is TGTGCCAGCTCGCCAGACAGGGCTCTCAATGAAAAACTGTTTTTT. Its protein product is CASSPDRALNEKLFF. This chain uses TRBV18 with TRBJ1-4; 7 positions agree with TRBD1. Trimming removed 6 bases from V and 5 bases from J; junction bases left unmatched: 9. The CDR3 loop spans 15 amino acids. Germline values: CDR1 KGHSH, CDR2 LQKENI.

The count of this clone is one. This chain uses TRBV6-5 with TRBJ1-6, with 9 bases that match TRBD1. The V gene's germline CDR1 is MNHEY and CDR2 SVGAGI. J lost 7 bases, V lost 4 bases, and 8 bases had no gene match. The length of the CDR3 is 16 residues. The CDR3 protein is CASSSSTGTGNSPLHF. CDR3 in DNA: TGTGCCAGCAGTTCCTCGACCGGGACAGGGAATTCACCCCTCCACTTT.

The V gene is TRBV4-1, the J gene TRBJ2-7, with D perhaps TRBD1 (5 bases). The V gene's germline CDR1 is MGHRA and CDR2 YSYEKL. The CDR3 is 16 residues long. V was trimmed by 1 base and J by 2 bases, leaving 15 bases between them. In DNA, the CDR3 is TGCGCCAGCAGCCAAGGATACAGGAGAAAAACCTACGAGCAGTACTTC. Its translation: CASSQGYRRKTYEQYF.

The chain uses TRBV30 and TRBJ2-5; D is possibly TRBD1 (6 bases). Deletions cut 3 bases from V and 4 bases from J, with 18 bases between. CDR1 and CDR2 from the germline V gene are GTSNPN and SVGIG (reference sequence). The CDR3 has 15 amino acids. The CDR3 DNA is TGTGCCTGGAGCGAGGGGGTAGTCCTCGGAGAGACCCAGTACTTC. The encoded protein is CAWSEGVVLGETQYF.

The chain recombines TRBV7-9 with TRBJ1-6; tentative D call: TRBD1 (5 bases). CDR1 is SEHNR, CDR2 FQNEAQ, per germline (reference sequence). V was trimmed by 1 base and J by 8 bases, leaving 6 bases between them. The CDR3 covers 13 residues. The CDR3 protein is CASSLVQDSPLHF. In DNA form, the CDR3 reads TGTGCCAGCAGCTTAGTACAGGATTCACCCCTCCACTTT.

The chain has TRBV5-1 and TRBJ1-1, with 7 positions matching TRBD1. The V segment lost 2 bases and the J segment 3 bases; nucleotides outside the gene matches: 4. Germline-derived CDR1 and CDR2 are SGHRS and YFSETQ. There are 14 residues in the CDR3. CDR3 amino acids: CASSLGGRDTEAFF. The CDR3 coding sequence is TGCGCCAGCAGCTTAGGGGGCCGGGACACTGAAGCTTTCTTT.